A single sample gave rise to the 5 T cell receptor beta chains below, sequenced in a study of vaccination effects on CD4 cells after COVID-19. These TCRs' antigens remain unknown. Viral peptide pools were used in the ViraFEST assay to expand antigen-specific CD4+ T cells, and sequencing came afterward. Isolation of CD4+ T cells took place after less than 12 days of culture. Repertoires were generated with immunoSEQ multiplex PCR, while TCRdb's copy carries only in-frame clones and drops some. The profile shows 9,500 to 13,000 clones, roughly 74% of them singletons. Material: CD4+ T cells from PBMCs cultured with HCoV-229E spike peptides, obtained before COVID-19 vaccination. These receptors all come from a human donor who received a COVID-19 vaccine.

The chain links TRBV18 to TRBJ1-2; 12 bases map to TRBD1. This CDR3 contains 18 residues. V was clipped by 3 bases and J by 2 bases; unmatched bases: 10. Germline CDR1 and CDR2: KGHSH and LQKENI. The CDR3 reads CASSPLGTGGAGNYGYTF. The CDR3 DNA sequence: TGTGCCAGCTCACCGCTCGGGACAGGGGGCGCGGGAAACTATGGCTACACCTTC.

The V and J genes are TRBV6-1 and TRBJ1-6, with TRBD1 as a possible D gene (5 bases). V was cut by 1 base and J by 6 bases, with 10 bases left in between. The germline CDR1 and CDR2 sequences are MNHNS and SASEGT. The CDR3 runs 15 residues. The DNA for the CDR3 is TGTGCCAGCAGTGAAGGCGCAGGGATTAATTCACCCCTCCACTTT. Encoded protein: CASSEGAGINSPLHF.

The rearrangement uses TRBV7-3 and TRBJ2-1, with D maybe TRBD2 (6 bases). V was shortened by 0 bases and J by 10 bases, with 7 bases between the two germline ends. This CDR3 spans 12 amino acids. Germline-derived CDR1 and CDR2 are SGHTA and FQGTGA. The DNA of the CDR3 is TGTGCCAGCAGCTTAACCGGAGGGGAGCAGTTCTTC. Its translation is CASSLTGGEQFF.

V is TRBV7-2 and J is TRBJ2-5; 10 bases are shared with TRBD2. CDR1 SGHTA and CDR2 FQGNSA come from the germline V gene. J gave up 2 bases and V 5 bases, and 8 bases lay outside the gene matches. The CDR3 covers 16 residues. The CDR3 region has the DNA TGTGCCAGCAGCCGTGGGGCTAGCGGGGGACAAGAGACCCAGTACTTC. Translating gives CASSRGASGGQETQYF.

The chain is built from TRBV3-1 (or the pseudogene TRBV3-2) and TRBJ1-3; unclear D gene. Per germline, CDR1 LGHDT and CDR2 YNNKEL (reference sequence). The CDR3 has 15 residues. V lost 2 bases and J lost 0, with 8 bases in between. The CDR3 sequence is CASSQYTNSGNTIYF. The CDR3 nucleotides are TGTGCCAGCAGCCAATACACTAACTCTGGAAACACCATATATTTT.